Listed below are T cell receptor beta chains from one sample, sequenced in a study of blood T cells in healthy people across ages. A single record per CDR3 protein comes from TCRdb applying MiXCR to the 5' RACE reads. Of roughly 2 million distinct CDR3 sequences in the sample, just under 50% were seen once. The sample taken for sequencing was blood. Every receptor here comes from a woman aged 40 to 50 in good health. Each CDR3 is given with its conserved first and last residue. The order of the fields is D gene, clone size, V gene, J gene, CDR3 protein, CDR3 DNA. D genes are given only for firm matches. Size values are once, few and many counts, or a class for expanded clones, and some rows have none.

D gene: NA; clone size: NA; V gene: TRBV4-2; J gene: TRBJ2-1; CDR3 protein: CASSSGGLGNEQFF; CDR3 DNA: TGTGCCAGCAGCAGTGGAGGTCTGGGCAATGAGCAGTTCTTC
D gene: NA; clone size: NA; V gene: TRBV4-2; J gene: TRBJ1-2; CDR3 protein: CASSQIQEKLIRGYTF; CDR3 DNA: TGTGCCAGCAGCCAAATCCAGGAGAAGCTGATTCGTGGCTACACCTTC
D gene: NA; clone size: NA; V gene: TRBV6-4; J gene: TRBJ2-3; CDR3 protein: CASSTGPGTDTQYF; CDR3 DNA: TGTGCCAGCAGTACAGGGCCGGGCACAGATACGCAGTATTTT
D gene: TRBD1; clone size: few; V gene: TRBV7-6; J gene: TRBJ2-1; CDR3 protein: CASSPEQGSEQFF; CDR3 DNA: TGTGCCAGCAGCCCAGAACAGGGGTCTGAGCAGTTCTTC
D gene: TRBD2; clone size: few; V gene: TRBV7-8; J gene: TRBJ2-1; CDR3 protein: CASSVQFSGGSYYNEQFF; CDR3 DNA: TGTGCCAGCAGCGTACAATTTAGCGGGGGATCTTACTACAATGAGCAGTTCTTC
D gene: TRBD1; clone size: NA; V gene: TRBV27; J gene: TRBJ2-5; CDR3 protein: CASSPGQTGGKTQYF; CDR3 DNA: TGTGCCAGCAGCCCCGGTCAGACAGGGGGGAAGACCCAGTACTTC
D gene: NA; clone size: NA; V gene: TRBV6-6; J gene: TRBJ1-1; CDR3 protein: CASSSPYTEAFF; CDR3 DNA: TGTGCCAGCAGTTCCCCGTACACTGAAGCTTTCTTT
D gene: NA; clone size: few; V gene: TRBV10-3; J gene: TRBJ2-6; CDR3 protein: CAIPGTWANVLTF; CDR3 DNA: TGTGCCATCCCCGGGACCTGGGCCAACGTCCTGACTTTC
D gene: NA; clone size: NA; V gene: TRBV6-6; J gene: TRBJ2-7; CDR3 protein: CASSQVPNYEQYF; CDR3 DNA: TGTGCCAGCAGTCAGGTCCCAAACTACGAGCAGTACTTC
D gene: NA; clone size: NA; V gene: TRBV28; J gene: TRBJ1-2; CDR3 protein: CASSSASWYGYTF; CDR3 DNA: TGTGCCAGCAGTTCTGCTTCATGGTATGGCTACACCTTC
D gene: NA; clone size: once; V gene: TRBV6-1; J gene: TRBJ1-2; CDR3 protein: CAGSERPGKGGAFNGYTF; CDR3 DNA: TGTGCCGGCAGTGAAAGGCCCGGGAAGGGAGGGGCCTTTAATGGCTACACCTTC
D gene: NA; clone size: NA; V gene: TRBV3-1; J gene: TRBJ2-5; CDR3 protein: CASSQPGPLETQYF; CDR3 DNA: TGTGCCAGCAGCCAACCGGGGCCCTTAGAGACCCAGTACTTC
D gene: NA; clone size: NA; V gene: TRBV28; J gene: TRBJ2-7; CDR3 protein: CASSVRPRLHEQYF; CDR3 DNA: TGTGCCAGCAGTGTAAGGCCAAGGCTCCACGAGCAGTACTTC
D gene: NA; clone size: NA; V gene: TRBV28; J gene: TRBJ2-6; CDR3 protein: CASSLRGNGANVLTF; CDR3 DNA: TGTGCCAGCAGTCTAAGGGGAAACGGGGCCAACGTCCTGACTTTC
D gene: TRBD2; clone size: few; V gene: TRBV10-3; J gene: TRBJ2-3; CDR3 protein: CAITAARGAPDTQYF; CDR3 DNA: TGTGCCATCACTGCGGCGCGGGGGGCTCCAGATACGCAGTATTTT
D gene: NA; clone size: few; V gene: TRBV20-1; J gene: TRBJ2-5; CDR3 protein: CSAGEAARVILKETQYF; CDR3 DNA: TGCAGTGCCGGGGAGGCGGCCCGCGTTATTCTAAAAGAGACCCAGTACTTC
D gene: TRBD2; clone size: few; V gene: TRBV13; J gene: TRBJ2-1; CDR3 protein: CASSPSTSGGASSYNEQFF; CDR3 DNA: TGTGCCAGCAGCCCTTCGACTAGCGGGGGGGCGAGCTCCTACAATGAGCAGTTCTTC
D gene: NA; clone size: few; V gene: TRBV18; J gene: TRBJ2-7; CDR3 protein: CASSHEGSYEQYF; CDR3 DNA: TGTGCCAGCTCACACGAAGGATCCTACGAGCAGTACTTC
D gene: NA; clone size: many; V gene: TRBV15; J gene: TRBJ2-7; CDR3 protein: CATSRDPGTYEQYF; CDR3 DNA: TGTGCCACCAGCAGAGATCCAGGGACCTACGAGCAGTACTTC
D gene: NA; clone size: few; V gene: TRBV20-1; J gene: TRBJ1-2; CDR3 protein: CSARESGGTGYGYTF; CDR3 DNA: TGCAGTGCTAGAGAATCTGGCGGGACTGGCTATGGCTACACCTTC